These 27 T cell receptor beta chains originate from one sample sequenced in a study of blood T cells in healthy people across ages. Alongside a J-beta primer mix, a sample-barcoded 5' primer served in a second PCR lasting about 7 to 11 cycles. Via MiXCR, TCRdb re-called the 5' RACE reads, giving one row per CDR3 protein. The sample lists about 670,000 distinct CDR3 sequences, approximately 52% occurring once. Sequencing input: blood. The receptors were gathered from a woman older than 75 in good health.

This clonotype has a count of ten or more. The rearrangement joins TRBV29-1 to TRBJ2-1; a possible D gene is TRBD1 (5 bases). The CDR3 runs to 15 residues. Trimming took off 1 base at V and 0 bases at J, with 10 bases between the two ends. Germline CDR1 is SQVTM and CDR2 is ANQGSEA. CDR3 DNA sequence: TGCAGCGTTGAAGGACCAGGGCTCTCCTACAATGAGCAGTTCTTC. This codes for CSVEGPGLSYNEQFF.

The sample holds a few counts of this clonotype. The chain carries TRBV4-2 and TRBJ2-1; D unclear. The CDR3 runs to 15 residues. Germline CDR1 is LGHNA and CDR2 is YNFKEQ. With 0 bases removed from V and 2 bases from J, the gap between germline ends came to 8 bases. DNA of the CDR3: TGTGCCAGCAGCCAAGATGACGGTGCCTACAATGAGCAGTTCTTC. Residues: CASSQDDGAYNEQFF.

This clonotype was found many times. V usage is TRBV15 and J usage is TRBJ2-4; D gene uncertain. The CDR3 is 13 residues long. Trimming left V 4 bases short and J 6 bases short, with 10 bases between. In germline, CDR1 is LNHNV, CDR2 YYDKDF (reference sequence). CDR3 in DNA: TGTGCCACCAGCACCTTTCGCGGAAACATTCAGTACTTC. This codes for CATSTFRGNIQYF.

The chain combines TRBV29-1 with TRBJ2-1; 9 bases are a match to TRBD2. The germline gives CDR1 SQVTM, CDR2 ANQGSEA. The CDR3 sequence is 14 residues long. V was clipped by 7 bases and J by 3 bases; unmatched bases: 7. The DNA for the CDR3 is TGCAGCGATAGAGCGGGGGGTCTCTACAATGAGCAGTTCTTC. It encodes CSDRAGGLYNEQFF.

Concerning this clonotype: Mismatch with germline at one junction end may stem from a read error. This chain connects TRBV3-1 to TRBJ2-2; the D gene is possibly TRBD1 (6 bases). The CDR3 is made up of 16 amino acids. The germline V gene has CDR1 LGHDT and CDR2 YNNKEL (reference sequence). The CDR3 bases are TGTGCCAGCAGCCATGACAGGACAAGGAACACCTGGGAGCTGTTTTTT. Translated: CASSHDRTRNTWELFF.

This clonotype was seen a handful of times. A much bigger clone sits one base away, suggesting this may be a read error. The CDR3 loop is CSSSSGGDTQYF. As DNA, the CDR3 is TGTTCCAGCAGCTCGGGGGGGGATACGCAGTATTTT. The chain employs TRBV7-3 and TRBJ2-3; 8 bases agree with TRBD2. The CDR3 is 12 residues long. Germline V gene lookup returns CDR1 SGHTA and CDR2 FQGTGA.

This clonotype was seen only a few times. The chain recombines TRBV6-6 with TRBJ1-1, with TRBD1 identical over 8 bases. Germline CDR1 and CDR2: MNHNY and SVGAGI (reference sequence). The CDR3 has 17 residues. The ends lost 2 bases at V and 2 bases at J; junction bases unmatched: 10. The CDR3 loop is CASSYPGTGLINTEAFF. As DNA, the CDR3 is TGTGCCAGCAGTTACCCGGGGACAGGCCTCATCAACACTGAAGCTTTCTTT.

CDR3 protein: CASSFGEGYGNEQFF. In DNA, the CDR3 is TGCGCCAGCAGCTTCGGCGAGGGCTACGGGAATGAGCAGTTCTTC. The genes are TRBV5-1 and TRBJ2-1; TRBD2 is a possible D gene (5 bases). Germline lookup yields CDR1 SGHRS and CDR2 YFSETQ. The CDR3 has 15 amino acids. Between the trimmed V and J ends, which lost 2 bases and 7 bases, there was a span of 16 bases.

The gene calls are TRBV5-1 and TRBJ2-1; TRBD2 aligns across 12 bases. This CDR3 has 15 residues. Germline assignment: CDR1 SGHRS and CDR2 YFSETQ. Trimming cost V 0 bases and J 8 bases; bases outside gene matches: 3. The CDR3 sequence: CASSLVLAGGYEQFF. The CDR3 coding sequence is TGCGCCAGCAGCTTGGTACTAGCGGGAGGCTATGAGCAGTTCTTC. Full variable domain (outside the CDR3, taken from reference TRBV5-1 and TRBJ2-1): KAGVTQTPRYLIKTRGQQVTLSCSPISGHRSVSWYQQTPGQGLQFLFEYFSETQRNKGNFPGRFSGRQFSNSRSEMNVSTLELGDSALYLCASSLVLAGGYEQFFGPGTRLTVL.

There are a few counts of this clonotype. This chain links TRBV20-1 with TRBJ2-7; 8 nucleotides line up with TRBD2. The junction had 5 bases not matched to a gene; V was cut back by 8 bases and J by 5 bases. Germline CDR1 is DFQATT and CDR2 is SNEGSKA (reference sequence). The CDR3 has 11 amino acids. Here the CDR3 reads CSSGGTNEQYF. The CDR3, as DNA: TGCAGTTCGGGGGGGACGAACGAGCAGTACTTC.

The CDR3 sequence is CASSGASGGSYEQYF. In nucleotides, the CDR3 is TGTGCCAGCAGTGGTGCTAGCGGGGGCTCCTACGAGCAGTACTTC. The rearrangement links TRBV28 to TRBJ2-7; 10 positions agree with TRBD2. CDR3 size: 15 residues. Germline V gene sequence: CDR1 MDHEN, CDR2 SYDVKM. After removal of 5 bases from V and 0 bases from J, the junction contained 4 bases not matched to a gene.

The chain links TRBV15 to TRBJ2-5; 11 bases match TRBD1. The J call may be wrong; the DNA end is better matched by TRBJ2-7. This CDR3 has 16 residues. Per the germline V gene, CDR1 is LNHNV and CDR2 is YYDKDF (reference sequence). In DNA form, the CDR3 reads TGTGCCACCAGCAGAGATAGGACAGGGGGCATTTACGAGCAGTACTTC. Protein sequence: CATSRDRTGGIYEQYF.

This sequence joins TRBV10-3 and TRBJ2-7, with a possible D match to TRBD2 (5 bases). In germline, CDR1 is ENHRY, CDR2 SYGVKD. V was clipped by 9 bases and J by 5 bases, with 17 bases between them. The CDR3 has 13 residues. The CDR3 sequence is CAITPSREDEQYF. CDR3 nucleotide sequence: TGTGCCATTACCCCTTCGAGGGAAGACGAGCAGTACTTC.

This clonotype was counted many times. V usage is TRBV27 and J usage is TRBJ2-3; no clear D. The CDR3 runs to 11 residues. Per germline, CDR1 MNHEY and CDR2 SMNVEV (reference sequence). V was pared by 8 bases and J by 6 bases, with 9 bases between. CDR3 sequence (DNA): TGTGCCAGCGATGATAGGGATACGCAGTATTTT. It specifies CASDDRDTQYF.

Turning to this clonotype: Being one base from a much bigger clone, this may be a read error. J is TRBJ2-1 and V is TRBV10-3, with TRBD2 matching 12 bases. This CDR3 is built from 15 residues. CDR1 and CDR2 (germline): ENHRY, SYGVKD. CDR3 sequence: CAITSTSGSYNERFF. The CDR3 DNA reads as TGTGCCATCACCTCGACTAGCGGGAGTTACAATGAGCGGTTCTTC.

V usage is TRBV6-1 and J usage is TRBJ2-5; possibly TRBD1 for D (5 bases). Trimming took off 2 bases at V and 0 bases at J, with 10 bases between the two ends. This CDR3 comprises 15 residues. CDR1 MNHNS and CDR2 SASEGT come from the germline V gene. Here the CDR3 reads CASSEQGAYQETQYF. The DNA of the CDR3 is TGTGCCAGCAGTGAACAGGGCGCCTACCAAGAGACCCAGTACTTC.

This chain links TRBV5-1 with TRBJ2-7; D ambiguous. This CDR3 is built from 14 residues. V was shortened by 6 bases and J by 1 base, with 14 bases between the two germline ends. Germline V gene lookup returns CDR1 SGHRS and CDR2 YFSETQ. CDR3 bases: TGCGCCAGCAACGGTGGCAGTGGGTCCTACGAGCAGTACTTC. This sequence encodes CASNGGSGSYEQYF.

This rearrangement joins TRBV5-1 to TRBJ2-7; the D gene is possibly TRBD2 (5 bases). CDR3 length equals 17 residues. CDR1 is SGHRS and CDR2 is YFSETQ in the germline V gene. Trimming shortened V by 4 bases and J by 0 bases, and 20 bases separated the two germline ends. The CDR3 nucleotides are TGCGCCAGCAGCCCAGGTTGGGGTTTAGCGACCTCCTACGAGCAGTACTTC. It codes for CASSPGWGLATSYEQYF.

This clonotype was seen repeatedly, ten times or more. The chain has TRBV6-2 or TRBV6-3 and TRBJ2-3, with 8 nucleotides matching TRBD2. CDR3 length: 15 residues. Germline CDR1 and CDR2: MNHEY and SVGEGT. Germline trimming cut 5 bases from V and 4 bases from J; bases unmatched to any gene: 8. DNA of the CDR3: TGTGCCAGCAGTGTCTCCGGGACTAGGGCAGATACGCAGTATTTT. As protein: CASSVSGTRADTQYF.

Points on this clonotype: This may arise from a read error, as a much more abundant clone is one base away. As DNA, the CDR3 is TGTGCCGGCAGTTTAGCGGGAGGATTGTCCTACAATGAGCAGTTCTTC. Translation: CAGSLAGGLSYNEQFF. This sequence joins TRBV7-3 and TRBJ2-1; 10 bases map to TRBD2. CDR3 length equals 16 residues. Germline CDR1 reads SGHTA; CDR2 reads FQGTGA.

This clonotype turned up a few times. V usage is TRBV18 and J usage is TRBJ2-1, with 7 bases identical to TRBD2. Germline V CDR1 and CDR2: KGHSH, LQKENI. The V gene end was trimmed by 4 bases and the J gene end by 10 bases; junction bases not matched to a gene: 19. The CDR3 sequence is 17 residues long. CDR3 nucleotides: TGTGCCAGCTCACGTGGGGCTAGCGGTCCAGGTGCCCTGGAGCAGTTCTTC. Residues: CASSRGASGPGALEQFF.

This clonotype was observed a handful of times. This rearrangement joins TRBV7-2 to TRBJ2-3, with 12 nucleotides matching TRBD2. The V gene's germline CDR1 is SGHTA and CDR2 FQGNSA. J was trimmed by 3 bases and V by 3 bases; bases with no gene match: 7. This CDR3 is 17 amino acids long. The DNA for the CDR3 is TGTGCCAGCAGCTTCAACACCCTAGCGGGGGGGACAGATACGCAGTATTTT. Protein sequence: CASSFNTLAGGTDTQYF.

This clonotype appeared a few times. This rearrangement joins TRBV9 to TRBJ2-1, with a possible D match to TRBD2 (7 bases). The germline V gene has CDR1 SGDLS and CDR2 YYNGEE. The V and J ends lost 3 bases and 10 bases respectively, with 23 bases between them. There are 16 residues in the CDR3. Written as DNA, the CDR3 is TGTGCCAGCAGCGCCCCTCGGGACTATCCTACAGGGGAGCAGTTCTTC. Its translation is CASSAPRDYPTGEQFF.

This clonotype was counted only a few times. The chain recombines TRBV6-2 or TRBV6-3 with TRBJ2-5, with D hard to call. The V gene's germline CDR1 is MNHEY and CDR2 SVGEGT. Trimming left V 5 bases short and J 11 bases short, with 18 bases between. CDR3 length: 13 amino acids. CDR3 in amino acids: CASSAGYYNEQYF. The CDR3 region has the DNA TGTGCCAGCAGTGCCGGATACTACAATGAGCAGTACTTC.

In the case of this clonotype: A much larger clonotype is one base distant, so this may be a read error. The V gene is TRBV20-1, the J gene TRBJ2-3, with unresolved D. V was shortened by 7 bases and J by 3 bases, with 17 bases between the two germline ends. Germline V lookup: CDR1 DFQATT, CDR2 SNEGSKA (reference sequence). CDR3 length: 14 amino acids. In nucleotides, the CDR3 is TGCAGTGTGAGAGGACCGCTTGGAACAGATACGCAGTATTTT. This translates into CSVRGPLGTDTQYF.

Ten or more counts support this clonotype. This chain's CDR3 is CASSWGSDTDTQYF. CDR3 coding DNA: TGTGCCAGCAGCTGGGGGTCAGACACAGATACGCAGTATTTT. V and J are TRBV27 and TRBJ2-3, with D perhaps TRBD1 or TRBD2 (5 bases each). V lost 6 bases, J lost 2 bases, and 12 bases lay in between. This CDR3 contains 14 residues. CDR1 and CDR2 from the germline V gene are MNHEY and SMNVEV (reference sequence).

This clonotype was picked up many times. V usage is TRBV5-1 and J usage is TRBJ2-1, with D possibly TRBD1 on 5 matching bases. CDR1 is SGHRS and CDR2 is YFSETQ in the germline V gene. Trimming removed 4 bases at V and 0 bases at J, with 8 bases between. This CDR3 has 14 residues. Here the CDR3 reads CASSRQSSYNEQFF. The CDR3 DNA follows: TGCGCCAGCAGCCGACAGAGCTCCTACAATGAGCAGTTCTTC.